The 6 T cell receptor beta chains below were found in one sample sequenced in a study of blood T cell repertoires in COVID-19. Assay used: immunoSEQ multiplex PCR; TCRdb lists only in-frame clones, some missing. The sample has about 360,000 clones, 83% seen once; the top ten hold 2.5% to 3.5%. Sequenced material: peripheral blood. These receptors all come from a man under 40 with active or convalescent COVID-19.

The genes are TRBV4-3 and TRBJ2-3, with 7 bases fitting TRBD2. Germline loops: CDR1 LGHNA, CDR2 YSLEER. The CDR3 is 16 amino acids. The junction had 7 bases not matched to a gene; V was cut back by 3 bases and J by 1 base. CDR3 sequence reads: CASSHSLTSGTDTQYF. CDR3 DNA: TGCGCCAGCAGCCACTCCCTCACTAGCGGCACAGATACGCAGTATTTT.

The V call is TRBV10-3, the J call TRBJ1-1; D unresolved. Germline lookup yields CDR1 ENHRY and CDR2 SYGVKD. V was pared by 8 bases and J by 2 bases, with 12 bases between. CDR3 length: 13 amino acids. This CDR3 reads CAIAEQLNTEAFF. The CDR3 DNA reads TGTGCCATCGCCGAACAGCTTAACACTGAAGCTTTCTTT.

V usage is TRBV29-1 and J usage is TRBJ2-7; D might be TRBD1 (5 bases). The V gene lost 7 bases and the J gene lost 3 bases, with 22 bases spanning the gap. Germline V CDR1 and CDR2: SQVTM, ANQGSEA. The CDR3 spans 15 residues. The CDR3 is CSAAGWGPTFYEQYF. The CDR3 DNA reads as TGCAGCGCTGCCGGCTGGGGCCCCACCTTCTACGAGCAGTACTTC.

On this clone itself: In the same sample, other DNA sequences code for this CDR3. This chain uses TRBV3-1 (or the pseudogene TRBV3-2) with TRBJ1-1; possible D gene TRBD1, 5 bases. The V and J ends lost 1 base and 7 bases respectively, with 7 bases between them. Germline-derived CDR1 and CDR2 are LGHDT and YNNKEL (reference sequence). The CDR3 runs to 12 residues. For the CDR3, the DNA is TGTGCCAGCAGCCAAGGGGGGGTTGAAGCTTTCTTT. Translating gives CASSQGGVEAFF.

V and J are TRBV11-2 and TRBJ2-1; maybe TRBD2 (5 bases). Germline V gene data show CDR1 as SGHAT and CDR2 as FQNNGV. The length of the CDR3 is 17 residues. Trimming stripped 2 bases from V and 7 bases from J, with 21 bases between. The CDR3 spells CASSLQYRGEIGNEQFF. For the CDR3, the DNA is TGTGCCAGCAGCTTACAGTATCGGGGTGAAATCGGAAATGAGCAGTTCTTC.

This clone appeared a few times. The chain uses TRBV18 and TRBJ1-5; 7 nucleotides agree with TRBD1. The CDR3 is made up of 15 amino acids. Germline V gene sequence: CDR1 KGHSH, CDR2 LQKENI. Germline trimming cut 5 bases from V and 8 bases from J; bases unmatched to any gene: 12. In nucleotides, the CDR3 is TGTGCCAGCTCATCCGGACAGGCCCCTAAAGAGCCCCAGCATTTT. Protein sequence: CASSSGQAPKEPQHF.